The rows below give T cell receptor beta chains drawn from one sample of a study of OX40 agonist ivuxolimab in advanced cancers. Method: immunoSEQ multiplex PCR; TCRdb's copy keeps in-frame clones and lacks some. This table holds 70,000 to 100,000 clones, approximately 90% found once. Specimen: CD4+ or CD8+ T cells sorted from blood, collected in a trial of the OX40 agonist ivuxolimab. These receptors originate from an adult with an advanced solid tumor such as melanoma, head and neck, liver or kidney cancer. Both conserved end residues are part of each CDR3. D genes are given only for firm matches. Clone size, where shown, is once, few, many, or a class for clones that have expanded.

D: .
size: many
J: TRBJ1-1
V: TRBV4-3
DNA: TGCGCCAGCAGCCAAGCCTGGGTGACTGAAGCTTTCTTT
CDR3: CASSQAWVTEAFF

D: .
size: .
J: TRBJ2-5
V: TRBV19
DNA: TGTGCCAGTAGAGGGTGGGGGTCGTCGGAGACCCAGTACTTC
CDR3: CASRGWGSSETQYF

D: .
size: .
J: TRBJ2-1
V: TRBV6-1
DNA: TGTGCCAGCAGTGAAATGTTGGGACACTACAATGAGCAGTTCTTC
CDR3: CASSEMLGHYNEQFF

D: TRBD2
size: .
J: TRBJ2-1
V: TRBV5-1
DNA: TGCGCCAGTACGGGACTAGCGGGAGCAAATGAGCAGTTCTTC
CDR3: CASTGLAGANEQFF

D: .
size: .
J: TRBJ1-2
V: TRBV7-2
DNA: TGTGCCAGCAGCTCCTTCTCGGGGGTGGAAGGCTACACCTTC
CDR3: CASSSFSGVEGYTF

D: .
size: .
J: TRBJ1-2
V: TRBV4-3
DNA: TGCGCCAGCAGCCAAGATGCCAGGAAGAACTATGGCTACACCTTC
CDR3: CASSQDARKNYGYTF

D: TRBD1
size: .
J: TRBJ1-2
V: TRBV7-2
DNA: TGTGCCAGCAGCCTAGAGAACAGGGGCGCGAATGGCTACACCTTC
CDR3: CASSLENRGANGYTF

D: .
size: .
J: TRBJ1-1
V: TRBV6-1
DNA: TGTGCCAGCAGTGTATCCTCACAGAAGAACACTGAAGCTTTCTTT
CDR3: CASSVSSQKNTEAFF

D: .
size: .
J: TRBJ2-7
V: TRBV7-8
DNA: TGTGCCAGCAGCTTAAGCCAGGGAAACGAGCAGTACTTC
CDR3: CASSLSQGNEQYF

D: TRBD2
size: .
J: TRBJ2-5
V: TRBV5-1
DNA: TGCGCCAGCAGCTTCATATCGCTAGCGGGAGAGACCCAGTACTTC
CDR3: CASSFISLAGETQYF

D: .
size: .
J: TRBJ2-5
V: TRBV14
DNA: TGTGCCAGCAGCCAAGAGGTTCGGGAGACCCAGTACTTC
CDR3: CASSQEVRETQYF

D: .
size: .
J: TRBJ1-1
V: TRBV5-1
DNA: TGCGCCAGCAGCTTTGACGGGGGCGTAAACACTGAAGCTTTCTTT
CDR3: CASSFDGGVNTEAFF

D: TRBD2
size: .
J: TRBJ2-7
V: TRBV11-2
DNA: TGTGCCAGCAGCATAACTAGCGGGGCCCTTTCCGAGCAGTACTTC
CDR3: CASSITSGALSEQYF

D: .
size: few
J: TRBJ2-1
V: TRBV7-9
DNA: TGTGCCAGCCAGCCCCCACCTCGACTGGGAAATGAGCAGTTCTTC
CDR3: CASQPPPRLGNEQFF

D: TRBD1
size: .
J: TRBJ2-7
V: TRBV7-6
DNA: TGTGCCAGCAGCCTGGCGGGACAGGGGTTCTACGAGCAGTACTTC
CDR3: CASSLAGQGFYEQYF

D: TRBD2
size: .
J: TRBJ2-5
V: TRBV7-2
DNA: TGTGCCAGCAGCTCTACTCCGGGACTAGCGGGACAAGAGACCCAGTACTTC
CDR3: CASSSTPGLAGQETQYF

D: .
size: few
J: TRBJ2-7
V: TRBV5-5
DNA: TGTGCCAGCAGGCTGAGCGAGGGGGAGCAGTACTTC
CDR3: CASRLSEGEQYF

D: TRBD2
size: .
J: TRBJ2-7
V: TRBV27
DNA: TGTGCCAGCAGTTTAACTAGCGGGAGGGGAGAGCAGTACTTC
CDR3: CASSLTSGRGEQYF

D: .
size: .
J: TRBJ2-5
V: TRBV19
DNA: TGTGCCAGTAGCTCGCAGGGGGCGGGGGTTTCAGAGACCCAGTACTTC
CDR3: CASSSQGAGVSETQYF

D: .
size: .
J: TRBJ2-7
V: TRBV11-3
DNA: TGTGCCAGCAGCTTACAGGGTCGGGGCTACGAGCAGTACTTC
CDR3: CASSLQGRGYEQYF

D: TRBD1
size: .
J: TRBJ1-1
V: TRBV18
DNA: TGTGCCAGCTCACCCCGGGACAGTGCGAACACTGAAGCTTTCTTT
CDR3: CASSPRDSANTEAFF

D: TRBD2
size: .
J: TRBJ2-7
V: TRBV5-1
DNA: TGCGCCAGCAGCTCGGCTAGCGGGACATACGAGCAGTACTTC
CDR3: CASSSASGTYEQYF

D: .
size: once
J: TRBJ2-3
V: TRBV28
DNA: TGTGCCAGCAGCGTTCAGGGGTTCACAGATACGCAGTATTTT
CDR3: CASSVQGFTDTQYF

D: .
size: .
J: TRBJ2-7
V: TRBV18
DNA: TGTGCCAGCTCACCAATCCCGGCGGGGGCTTCCTACGAGCAGTACTTC
CDR3: CASSPIPAGASYEQYF

D: .
size: few
J: TRBJ2-1
V: TRBV2
DNA: TGTGCCAGCAGAATGACACAATACAATGAGCAGTTCTTC
CDR3: CASRMTQYNEQFF

D: TRBD2
size: .
J: TRBJ2-7
V: TRBV9
DNA: TGTGCCAGCAGCGGATCGACTAGCGGGTCCTACGAGCAGTACTTC
CDR3: CASSGSTSGSYEQYF

D: .
size: .
J: TRBJ2-4
V: TRBV6-5
DNA: TGTGCCAGCAGATCCGATCGTACTCAGTACTTC
CDR3: CASRSDRTQYF

D: .
size: many
J: TRBJ2-2
V: TRBV6-6
DNA: TGTGCCAGCAGTTATAACCCGGGAGCCTTAACCGGGGAGCTGTTTTTT
CDR3: CASSYNPGALTGELFF

D: .
size: .
J: TRBJ2-2
V: TRBV6-6
DNA: TGTGCCAGCAGAGTGGGGGGAAACACCGGGGAGCTGTTTTTT
CDR3: CASRVGGNTGELFF

D: .
size: .
J: TRBJ1-2
V: TRBV25-1
DNA: TGTGCCAGCAGTGTTGAGGGACCCTATGGCTACACCTTC
CDR3: CASSVEGPYGYTF

D: TRBD2
size: .
J: TRBJ2-2
V: TRBV13
DNA: TGTGCCAGCAGCCCCGGACTAGCGGTTAACACCGGGGAGCTGTTTTTT
CDR3: CASSPGLAVNTGELFF

D: TRBD2
size: .
J: TRBJ2-1
V: TRBV9
DNA: TGTGCCAGCAGCGTAGACATAGCGGGAGTTAACAATGAGCAGTTCTTC
CDR3: CASSVDIAGVNNEQFF

D: .
size: once
J: TRBJ2-7
V: TRBV5-4
DNA: TGTGCCAGCAGCCCTGCCGGGACTTCCTACGAGCAGTACTTC
CDR3: CASSPAGTSYEQYF

D: .
size: .
J: TRBJ2-1
V: TRBV18
DNA: TGTGCCAGCTCACCAAAGGGTTCTAGCCCATATGAGCAGTTCTTC
CDR3: CASSPKGSSPYEQFF

D: .
size: .
J: TRBJ2-5
V: TRBV25-1
DNA: TGTGCCAGCAGTGAATTGGATATGGAGACCCAGTACTTC
CDR3: CASSELDMETQYF

D: .
size: .
J: TRBJ2-6
V: TRBV28
DNA: TGTGCCAGCAGTCAAACCAGTTCTGGGGCCAACGTCCTGACTTTC
CDR3: CASSQTSSGANVLTF

D: .
size: .
J: TRBJ2-5
V: TRBV29-1
DNA: TGCAGCGTTGCCCCTTCGGGGACGCGACAAGAGACCCAGTACTTC
CDR3: CSVAPSGTRQETQYF

D: TRBD1
size: .
J: TRBJ1-2
V: TRBV5-4
DNA: TGTGCCAGCAGCCCCACCCAGACAGGGACTGATGGCTACACCTTC
CDR3: CASSPTQTGTDGYTF

D: TRBD2
size: .
J: TRBJ2-1
V: TRBV19
DNA: TGTGCCAGTAGTATTCTAGGACTAGCGGGAGTCAATGAGCAGTTCTTC
CDR3: CASSILGLAGVNEQFF

D: TRBD1
size: .
J: TRBJ1-4
V: TRBV2
DNA: TGTGCCAGCGGGACAGTGGGCGCAACTAATGAAAAACTGTTTTTT
CDR3: CASGTVGATNEKLFF

D: .
size: .
J: TRBJ2-3
V: TRBV7-2
DNA: TGTGCCAGCAGCTTAGTGGGAGAGGGCACAGATACGCAGTATTTT
CDR3: CASSLVGEGTDTQYF